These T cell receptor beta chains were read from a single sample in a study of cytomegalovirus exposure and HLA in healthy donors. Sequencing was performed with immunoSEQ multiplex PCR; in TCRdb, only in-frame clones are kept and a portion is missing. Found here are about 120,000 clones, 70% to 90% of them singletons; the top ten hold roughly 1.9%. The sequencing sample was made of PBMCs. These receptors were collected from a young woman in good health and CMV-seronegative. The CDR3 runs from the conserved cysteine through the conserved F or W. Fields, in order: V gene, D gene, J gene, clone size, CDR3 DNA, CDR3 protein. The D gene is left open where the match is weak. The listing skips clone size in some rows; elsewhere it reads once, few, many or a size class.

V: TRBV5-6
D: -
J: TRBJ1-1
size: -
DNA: TGTGCCAGCAGCTTAAGAGGGATTGAAGCTTTCTTT
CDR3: CASSLRGIEAFF

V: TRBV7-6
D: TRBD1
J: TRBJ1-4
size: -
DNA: TGTGCCAGCAGCTTAAGATCGGGCAGGGGGTCCCCTTCGGAAAAACTGTTTTTT
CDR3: CASSLRSGRGSPSEKLFF

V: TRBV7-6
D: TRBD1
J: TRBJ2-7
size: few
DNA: TGTGCCAGCAGCCCCCGGGACAGCTATTGGGAGCAGTACTTC
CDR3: CASSPRDSYWEQYF

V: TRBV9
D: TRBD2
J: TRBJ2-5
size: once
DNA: TGTGCCAGCAGCGTAGCTACGGCTAGCGGGGTACAAGAGACCCAGTACTTC
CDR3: CASSVATASGVQETQYF

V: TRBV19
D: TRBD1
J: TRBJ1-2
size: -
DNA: TGTGCCAGTAGTATAGTTATGGGACAGCATAACTATGGCTACACCTTC
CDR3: CASSIVMGQHNYGYTF

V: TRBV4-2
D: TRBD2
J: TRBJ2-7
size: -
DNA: TGTGCCAGCAGCCAAGATATGGCGGGGGGCTCCTACGAGCAGTACTTC
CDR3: CASSQDMAGGSYEQYF

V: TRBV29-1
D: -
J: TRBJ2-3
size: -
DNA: TGCAGCGTGAGTCCTAGCGAGGGTAGCACAGATACGCAGTATTTT
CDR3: CSVSPSEGSTDTQYF

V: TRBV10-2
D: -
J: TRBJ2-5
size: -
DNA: TGCGCCAGCAGTGTTGTGGCCAAAGAGACCCAGTACTTC
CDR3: CASSVVAKETQYF

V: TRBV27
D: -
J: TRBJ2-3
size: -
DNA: TGTGCCAGCAGTCCTTGGGGGGACTTAACAGATACGCAGTATTTT
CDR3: CASSPWGDLTDTQYF

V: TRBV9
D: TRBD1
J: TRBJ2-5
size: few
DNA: TGTGCCAGCAGCGTAGGGGGACAGATGAAAGAGACCCAGTACTTC
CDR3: CASSVGGQMKETQYF

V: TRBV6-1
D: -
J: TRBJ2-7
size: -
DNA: TGTGCCAGTAGTGAAGAGGCAGGGGATAACTACGAGCAGTACTTC
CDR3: CASSEEAGDNYEQYF

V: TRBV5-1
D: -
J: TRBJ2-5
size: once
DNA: TGCGCCAGCAGAACGGGACTGGGAGAGACCCAGTACTTC
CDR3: CASRTGLGETQYF

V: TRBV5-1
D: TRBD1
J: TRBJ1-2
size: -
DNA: TGCGCCAGCAGCTTCTCGACAGGGGGAGGAGGCTACACCTTC
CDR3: CASSFSTGGGGYTF

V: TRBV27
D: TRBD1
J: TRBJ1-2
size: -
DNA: TGTGCCAGCAGTTTAACGGGACAGGGGCCCTATGGCTACACCTTC
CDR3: CASSLTGQGPYGYTF

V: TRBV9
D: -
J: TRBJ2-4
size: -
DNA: TGTGCCAGCAGCGCGGGGGGACGGACAGAAAACATTCAGTACTTC
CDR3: CASSAGGRTENIQYF

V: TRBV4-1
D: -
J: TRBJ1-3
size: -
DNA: TGCGCCAGCAGCTTTCGAGCATTAGACTCTGGAAACACCATATATTTT
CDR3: CASSFRALDSGNTIYF

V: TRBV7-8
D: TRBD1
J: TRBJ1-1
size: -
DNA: TGTGCCAGCATCCTCCACAGGGGGGCAAACACTGAAGCTTTCTTT
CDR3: CASILHRGANTEAFF

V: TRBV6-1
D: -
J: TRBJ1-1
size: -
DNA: TGTGCCAGCAGTGAGAGGTTAGGGAACACTGAAGCTTTCTTT
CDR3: CASSERLGNTEAFF

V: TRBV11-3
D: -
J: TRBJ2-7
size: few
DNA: TGTGCCAGCAGCTTAGGGCGGCTCTACGAGCAGTACTTC
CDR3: CASSLGRLYEQYF

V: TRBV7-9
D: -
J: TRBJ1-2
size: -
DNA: TGTGCCAGCAGCTTCTCGGGGGACTATGGCTACACCTTC
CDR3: CASSFSGDYGYTF

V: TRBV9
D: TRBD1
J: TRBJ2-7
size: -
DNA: TGTGCCAGCAGCGTAGAATGGGACAGAACATACGAGCAGTACTTC
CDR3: CASSVEWDRTYEQYF

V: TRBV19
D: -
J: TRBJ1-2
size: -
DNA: TGTGCCAGTAGTGAAGGGGTGCGCGGCTACACCTTC
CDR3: CASSEGVRGYTF

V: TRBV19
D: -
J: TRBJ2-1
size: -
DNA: TGTGCCAGTAGTATTTACGGTGGGGGGGCTGGCAATGAGCAGTTCTTC
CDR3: CASSIYGGGAGNEQFF

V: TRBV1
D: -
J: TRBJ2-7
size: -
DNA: TGCACCAGCAGCCACAAACTAGCGGGGGGGCCCTACGAGCAGTACTTC
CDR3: CTSSHKLAGGPYEQYF

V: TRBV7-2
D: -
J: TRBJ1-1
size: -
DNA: TGTGCCAGCGGATTCGGGGGTGGGCAAGCTTTCTTT
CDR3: CASGFGGGQAFF

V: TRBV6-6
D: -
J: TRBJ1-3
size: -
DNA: TGTGCCAGCACCTGGGGTAGGGGCGCTGGAAACACCATATATTTT
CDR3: CASTWGRGAGNTIYF

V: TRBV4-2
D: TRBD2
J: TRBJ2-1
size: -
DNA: TGTGCCAGCAGCGAACTAGCGGGGGAGGTTCGTGAGCAGTTCTTC
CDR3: CASSELAGEVREQFF

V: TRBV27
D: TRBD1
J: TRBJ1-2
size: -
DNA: TGTGCCAGCAGTGAGGACAGGGGGGCGTTCTATGGCTACACCTTC
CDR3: CASSEDRGAFYGYTF

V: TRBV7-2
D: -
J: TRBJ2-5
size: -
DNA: TGTGCCAGCAGCGCCCCAGGACTGGGGGGAGGACGGGAGACCCAGTACTTC
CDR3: CASSAPGLGGGRETQYF

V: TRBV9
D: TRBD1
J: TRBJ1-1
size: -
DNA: TGTGCCAGCAGCGCCAGTGGACAGGGTTTTGCTGAAGCTTTCTTT
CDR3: CASSASGQGFAEAFF

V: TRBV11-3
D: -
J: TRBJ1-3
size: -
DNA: TGTGCCAGCAGCTTAGGGACAGCTGGAAACACCATATATTTT
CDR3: CASSLGTAGNTIYF

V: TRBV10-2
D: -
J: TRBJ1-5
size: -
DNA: TGCGCCAGCAGTGAAACCCCTCGGGGGGCGCTGAATCAGCCCCAGCATTTT
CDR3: CASSETPRGALNQPQHF

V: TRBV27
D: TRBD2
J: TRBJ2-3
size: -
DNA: TGTGCCAGCAGTTCCTTCCTAACTACTAGCGGGGGGGCCGTGTGGGTGCAGTATTTT
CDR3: CASSSFLTTSGGAVWVQYF

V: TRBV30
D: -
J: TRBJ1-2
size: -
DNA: TGTGCCTGGGCGACAAACGCTGGGGCAGGTTATGGCTACACCTTC
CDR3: CAWATNAGAGYGYTF

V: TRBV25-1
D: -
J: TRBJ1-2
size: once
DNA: TGTGCCAGCAGTGAACGGGGTGGAAATGGCTACACCTTC
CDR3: CASSERGGNGYTF

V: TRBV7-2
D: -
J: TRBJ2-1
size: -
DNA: TGTGCCAGCACCAGTACAGGGATCCCCTACAATGAGCAGTTCTTC
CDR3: CASTSTGIPYNEQFF

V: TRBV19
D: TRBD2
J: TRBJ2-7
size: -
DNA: TGTGCCAGTAGTCCTTCGGGACTAGCGGGGACACCTGCTAACTACGAGCAGTACTTC
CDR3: CASSPSGLAGTPANYEQYF

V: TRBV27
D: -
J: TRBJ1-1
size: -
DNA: TGTGCCAGCAGTTCCAGTCGCGGGTATCAAGCTTTCTTT
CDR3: CASSSSRGYQAFF

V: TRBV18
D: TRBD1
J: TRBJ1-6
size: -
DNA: TGTGCCAGCTCACCCCGGGACAGAACTAATTCACCCCTCCACTTT
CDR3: CASSPRDRTNSPLHF

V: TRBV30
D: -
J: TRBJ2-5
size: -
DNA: TGTGCCTGGACCCTGCGGTGGTCCCAAGAGACCCAGTACTTC
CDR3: CAWTLRWSQETQYF

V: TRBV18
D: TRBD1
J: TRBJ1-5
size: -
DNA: TGTGCCAGCTCACCACTGGCAGGGGGACAGCCCCAGCATTTT
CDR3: CASSPLAGGQPQHF

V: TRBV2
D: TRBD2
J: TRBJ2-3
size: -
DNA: TGTGCCAGCAGTACTAGCGGGGGAGATGCAGATACGCAGTATTTT
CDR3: CASSTSGGDADTQYF

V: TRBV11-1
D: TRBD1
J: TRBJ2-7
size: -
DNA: TGTGCCAGCAGCTTATCGGGACAGGGGGCTTACGAGCAGTACTTC
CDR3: CASSLSGQGAYEQYF

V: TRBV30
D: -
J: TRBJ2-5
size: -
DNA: TGTGCCTGGAGTTACTTGTACCAAGAGACCCAGTACTTC
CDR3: CAWSYLYQETQYF

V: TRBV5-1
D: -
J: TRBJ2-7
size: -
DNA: TGCGCCAGCAGCTTGGAGGTAGGGGTAAGCTCCTACGAGCAGTACTTC
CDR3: CASSLEVGVSSYEQYF

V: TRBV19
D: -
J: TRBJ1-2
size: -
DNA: TGTGCCAGTAGTATAGATTGGGGCACCTATGGCTACACCTTC
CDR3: CASSIDWGTYGYTF

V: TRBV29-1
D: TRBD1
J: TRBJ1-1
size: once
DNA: TGCAGCGTTGAGGTGGACAGGAGGAACACTGAAGCTTTCTTT
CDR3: CSVEVDRRNTEAFF

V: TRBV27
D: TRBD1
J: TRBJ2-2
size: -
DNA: TGTGCCAGCAGTTCCGGACAGGACGCTGCGAACACCGGGGAGCTGTTTTTT
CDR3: CASSSGQDAANTGELFF

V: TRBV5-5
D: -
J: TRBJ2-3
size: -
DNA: TGTGCCAGCAGCTTGTTGCGGGGTCGGGGAACAGATACGCAGTATTTT
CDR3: CASSLLRGRGTDTQYF

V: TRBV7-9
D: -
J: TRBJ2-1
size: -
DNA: TGTGCCAGCAGCCCAAAGGACACCTACAATGAGCAGTTCTTC
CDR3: CASSPKDTYNEQFF

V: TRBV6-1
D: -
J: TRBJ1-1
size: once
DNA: TGTGCCAGCAGTGGGACAGTGAACACTGAAGCTTTCTTT
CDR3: CASSGTVNTEAFF

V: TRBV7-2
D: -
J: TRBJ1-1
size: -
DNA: TGTGCCAGCAGCTTAGAAGAGGAGGACGGTGAAGCTTTCTTT
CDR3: CASSLEEEDGEAFF

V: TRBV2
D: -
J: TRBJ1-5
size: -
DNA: TGTGCCAGCAGTGAAGGTCAGATGCTCAATCAGCCCCAGCATTTT
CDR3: CASSEGQMLNQPQHF

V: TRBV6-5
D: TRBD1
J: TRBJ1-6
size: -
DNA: TGTGCCAGCAGTTATTCGGACAGGGATATTTCACCCCTCCACTTT
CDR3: CASSYSDRDISPLHF

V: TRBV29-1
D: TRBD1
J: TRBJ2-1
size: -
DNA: TGCAGCGTCTCGACCGGAGGACAGGGGAGGGGTGAGCAGTTCTTC
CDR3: CSVSTGGQGRGEQFF

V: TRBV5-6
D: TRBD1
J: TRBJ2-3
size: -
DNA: TGTGCCAGCAGGCGGACAGGCAGGACAGATACGCAGTATTTT
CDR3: CASRRTGRTDTQYF

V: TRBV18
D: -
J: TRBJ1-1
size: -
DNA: TGTGCCAGCTCACCAATCAGGGGCACTGAAGCTTTCTTT
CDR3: CASSPIRGTEAFF

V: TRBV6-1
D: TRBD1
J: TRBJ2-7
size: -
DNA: TGTGCCAGCAGTAGGACAGGGGCGGTGGGCGAGCAGTACTTC
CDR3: CASSRTGAVGEQYF

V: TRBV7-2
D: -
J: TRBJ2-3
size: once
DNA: TGTGCCAGCAGCTTAGGGGTGGCGGCCCACACCACAGATACGCAGTATTTT
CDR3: CASSLGVAAHTTDTQYF

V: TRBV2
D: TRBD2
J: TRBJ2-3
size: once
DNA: TGTGCCAGCAGGACTAGCCCCCTCACAGATACGCAGTATTTT
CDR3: CASRTSPLTDTQYF